The TCR beta chain described here comes from a study of blood T cell repertoires in COVID-19. Across the whole study: PBMCs, B-cell-depleted T cells, or T cells provided the cDNA or gDNA that made up the material.

Looked up from germline, CDR1 is MNHEY and CDR2 is SMNVEV (reference sequence). V lost 5 bases, J lost 0 bases, and 7 bases stayed unmatched. This CDR3 contains 17 residues. Methods used by the authors: Cell counts per sample came from amplifying reference gene primers. Profiled with immunoSEQ multiplex PCR; TCRdb holds only in-frame clones, not every one. V, J and clone size were drawn from that table, and D and trimming were deduced from the DNA. The sample shows under 100,000 clones, over 70% of them seen only once. J is TRBJ2-1 and V is TRBV27, with 10 bases aligning to TRBD2. The sequenced sample was peripheral blood. The sequence came from a woman in her fifties or sixties with acute or convalescent COVID-19. This CDR3 is CASSRWTSGYSYNEQFF. Here the CDR3 DNA reads TGTGCCAGCAGTAGATGGACTAGCGGATACTCCTACAATGAGCAGTTCTTC.